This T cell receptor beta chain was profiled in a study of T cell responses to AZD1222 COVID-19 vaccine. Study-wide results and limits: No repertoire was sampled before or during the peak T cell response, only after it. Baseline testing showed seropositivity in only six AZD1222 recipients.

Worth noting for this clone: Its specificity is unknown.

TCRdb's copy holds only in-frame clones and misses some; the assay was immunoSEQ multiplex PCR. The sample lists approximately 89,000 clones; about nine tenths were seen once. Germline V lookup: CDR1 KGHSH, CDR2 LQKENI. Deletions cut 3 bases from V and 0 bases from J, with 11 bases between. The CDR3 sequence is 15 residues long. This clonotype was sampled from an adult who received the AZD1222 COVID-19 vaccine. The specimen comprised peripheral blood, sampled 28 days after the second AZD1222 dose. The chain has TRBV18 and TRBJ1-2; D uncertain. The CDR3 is CASSPESTTNYGYTF. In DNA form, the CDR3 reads TGTGCCAGCTCACCGGAATCCACGACTAACTATGGCTACACCTTC.